The rows below give T cell receptor beta chains drawn from one sample of a study of blood T cell repertoires in COVID-19. Profiled with immunoSEQ multiplex PCR; TCRdb holds only in-frame clones, not every one. The table records a few hundred thousand clones, 85% to 90% of them present only once. The source material was PBMCs or T cells enriched from blood (not recorded which). Source of these receptors: a young man who had recovered from COVID-19. Both conserved end residues are part of each CDR3. D genes are given only for firm matches. Rows give clone size only sometimes, using once, few, many, or a class for an expanded clone.

v_gene,j_gene,d_gene,abundance,CDR3nt,CDR3aa
TRBV29-1,TRBJ2-5,TRBD1,-,TGCAGCGTGAGGCAGGGGGCGGGAGAGACCCAGTACTTC,CSVRQGAGETQYF
TRBV6-5,TRBJ2-1,TRBD1,-,TGTGCCAGCAGTTGGGGGGACAGGGGCTACAATGAGCAGTTCTTC,CASSWGDRGYNEQFF
TRBV9,TRBJ2-5,TRBD2,-,TGTGCCAGCAGCACCCTAGCGGGAACTGTAGAGACCCAGTACTTC,CASSTLAGTVETQYF
TRBV9,TRBJ2-5,TRBD1,-,TGTGCCAGCAGCAACCGGGACAGGGATTTCCGAGAGACCCAGTACTTC,CASSNRDRDFRETQYF
TRBV6-5,TRBJ1-2,-,-,TGTGCCAGCAGTTACTCCGAGGGCTTGGACGGCTACACCTTC,CASSYSEGLDGYTF
TRBV28,TRBJ1-2,-,-,TGTGCCAGCCGCTCTGGCACTAACTATGGCTACACCTTC,CASRSGTNYGYTF
TRBV28,TRBJ2-7,-,-,TGTGCCAGCAGTCCAGCGAGTGATAACGAGCAGTACTTC,CASSPASDNEQYF
TRBV5-6,TRBJ1-2,-,-,TGTGCCAGCAGCTGGAAGAACAGGGTCATTAACTATGGCTACACCTTC,CASSWKNRVINYGYTF
TRBV3-1/TRBV3-2,TRBJ1-3,-,-,TGTGCCAGCAGCCACAGGGGTGTTTCTGGAAACACCATATATTTT,CASSHRGVSGNTIYF
TRBV18,TRBJ2-7,-,-,TGTGCCAGCTCACCAATGGAGGGTTCCGACTACGAGCAGTACTTC,CASSPMEGSDYEQYF
TRBV7-2,TRBJ2-7,-,-,TGTGCCAGCAGCTCCGATCACAGCACCTACGAGCAGTACTTC,CASSSDHSTYEQYF
TRBV24-1,TRBJ1-6,TRBD1,-,TGTGCCACCAGTGAGGACAGGCGAAATAATTCACCCCTCCACTTT,CATSEDRRNNSPLHF
TRBV6-5,TRBJ1-5,-,-,TGTGCCAGCAGCAGAGGACAGTACAATCAGCCCCAGCATTTT,CASSRGQYNQPQHF
TRBV28,TRBJ2-7,-,-,TGTGCCAGCAGTTTGTTTCTCAGGGGTCACGAAGCCTACGAGCAGTACTTC,CASSLFLRGHEAYEQYF
TRBV28,TRBJ1-2,TRBD1,-,TGTGCCAGCAGTTTACCAGGACAGGTGGGAGCTAACTATGGCTACACCTTC,CASSLPGQVGANYGYTF
TRBV7-3,TRBJ2-1,TRBD2,few,TGTGCCAGCAGCCGGAGACTAGCGGACACAAATGAGCAGTTCTTC,CASSRRLADTNEQFF
TRBV19,TRBJ1-2,-,once,TGTGCCAGTAGTATTTCGGCGGGAACGTATGGCTACACCTTC,CASSISAGTYGYTF
TRBV2,TRBJ1-1,-,few,TGTGCCAGCAGTGGGTTGTGGGGGGTTGAAGCTTTCTTT,CASSGLWGVEAFF
TRBV18,TRBJ2-3,TRBD1,-,TGTGCCAGCTCACTCGAGACAGGGGGCGCAGTAGATACGCAGTATTTT,CASSLETGGAVDTQYF
TRBV6-5,TRBJ2-7,-,-,TGTGCCAGCACTCCCGACAGCACCTACGAGCAGTACTTC,CASTPDSTYEQYF
TRBV9,TRBJ2-1,-,-,TGTGCCAGCAGCCAACGGGGGAGGGGGTCCTACAATGAGCAGTTCTTC,CASSQRGRGSYNEQFF
TRBV3-1/TRBV3-2,TRBJ1-1,-,-,TGTGCCAGCAGCCAAGACCTCGGGGGGCTTGGAGCTTTCTTT,CASSQDLGGLGAFF
TRBV19,TRBJ2-5,TRBD1,-,TGTGCCAGTAGTAGACTGGGACAGTCACAAGAGACCCAGTACTTC,CASSRLGQSQETQYF
TRBV24-1,TRBJ2-1,-,few,TGTGCCACCAGTGATACTGCGTACAATGAGCAGTTCTTC,CATSDTAYNEQFF
TRBV7-3,TRBJ2-2,-,once,TGTGCCAGCAGCTCGGACGGGAGTACCGGGGAGCTGTTTTTT,CASSSDGSTGELFF
TRBV5-1,TRBJ1-1,-,-,TGCGCCAGCAGCCCCGGGGGTGCGAATGAAGCTTTCTTT,CASSPGGANEAFF
TRBV9,TRBJ2-2,-,-,TGTGCCAGCAGCGTAGTGTCTACCGGGGAGCTGTTTTTT,CASSVVSTGELFF
TRBV7-9,TRBJ2-2,-,-,TGTGCCAGACAGGGCCCGAACACCGGGGAGCTGTTTTTT,CARQGPNTGELFF
TRBV11-2,TRBJ2-7,-,-,TGTGCCAGCAGCCCGCAACAGACCTCCTACGAGCAGTACTTC,CASSPQQTSYEQYF